The 28 T cell receptor beta chains in this list originate from one sample, sequenced in a study of blood T cells in healthy people across ages. The use of a sample-barcoded 5' primer and a J-beta primer mix characterized a second PCR of 7 to 11 cycles. From the 5' RACE reads, TCRdb called clonotypes with MiXCR, one entry per CDR3 protein. The sample carries around 780,000 distinct CDR3 sequences, roughly 25% recorded once. Another study also made use of these data, one on T cells of mothers and their children.

Sequenced sample: blood. These receptors all come from a boy aged 5-17 years in good health.

This clonotype has a handful of counts. The chain joins TRBV11-2 to TRBJ1-1; D remains ambiguous. The CDR3 is 11 amino acids. CDR1 SGHAT and CDR2 FQNNGV come from the germline V gene. V lost 6 bases and J lost 3, with 5 bases in between. The CDR3 nucleotides are TGTGCCAGCAGTTCCGACACTGAAGCTTTCTTT. Translation gives CASSSDTEAFF.

The V and J genes are TRBV10-3 and TRBJ2-5; D perhaps matches TRBD1 (6 bases). Trimming removed 3 bases at V and 4 bases at J, with 6 bases between. CDR1 and CDR2 (germline): ENHRY, SYGVKD. The CDR3 sequence is 12 residues long. The CDR3 here is CAISEGGETQYF. In DNA, the CDR3 is TGTGCCATCAGTGAAGGGGGAGAGACCCAGTACTTC.

J is TRBJ1-1 and V is TRBV29-1, with D maybe TRBD1 (6 bases). The V end was cut by 6 bases, the J end by 3 bases, with 14 bases between. The CDR3 contains 13 residues. CDR1 is SQVTM, CDR2 ANQGSEA, per germline. The CDR3 nucleotides read TGCAGCGTGCGACAGGCGGGGGACACTGAAGCTTTCTTT. Its protein is CSVRQAGDTEAFF.

The genes are TRBV7-2 and TRBJ2-4; the D gene is possibly TRBD2 (7 bases). Germline-derived CDR1 and CDR2 are SGHTA and FQGNSA. Trimming pared 5 bases from V and 8 bases from J, leaving 19 bases between. The CDR3 covers 15 residues. CDR3 loop: CASSPTWGGRDIQYF. CDR3 coding DNA: TGTGCCAGCAGCCCGACCTGGGGGGGCAGGGACATTCAGTACTTC.

Ten or more counts support this clonotype. The CDR3 loop is CASSAANYGYTF. The CDR3, as DNA: TGTGCCAGCAGCGCGGCTAACTATGGCTACACCTTC. This rearrangement joins TRBV9 to TRBJ1-2; no clear D. V lost 3 bases, J lost 0 bases, and 3 bases lay in between. This CDR3 comprises 12 residues. CDR1 and CDR2 from the germline V gene are SGDLS and YYNGEE.

J is TRBJ2-6 and V is TRBV5-1; 11 bases agree with TRBD2. Trimming at V came to 4 bases and at J to 0 bases, leaving 6 bases not matched to a gene. Germline assignment: CDR1 SGHRS and CDR2 YFSETQ. This CDR3 comprises 18 residues. CDR3 protein: CASSPPLAGGSGANVLTF. CDR3 coding DNA: TGCGCCAGCAGCCCCCCCCTAGCGGGGGGCTCTGGGGCCAACGTCCTGACTTTC. Looking up the rest from reference TRBV5-1 and TRBJ2-6 gives the full variable domain: KAGVTQTPRYLIKTRGQQVTLSCSPISGHRSVSWYQQTPGQGLQFLFEYFSETQRNKGNFPGRFSGRQFSNSRSEMNVSTLELGDSALYLCASSPPLAGGSGANVLTFGAGSRLTVL.

This clonotype has just a few counts. The J gene is TRBJ2-5, the V gene TRBV9; the D gene is possibly TRBD2 (5 bases). The DNA end is more similar to TRBJ2-7, so the J call may be wrong. CDR1 and CDR2 (germline): SGDLS, YYNGEE. CDR3 size: 13 residues. The DNA for the CDR3 is TGTGCCAGCAGCCACGGGGAAAGCTACGAGCAGTACTTC. This encodes CASSHGESYEQYF.

The chain employs TRBV20-1 and TRBJ2-5; possible D gene TRBD1, 6 bases. Near its end, the DNA agrees better with TRBJ2-1, so the J call may be wrong. The CDR3 runs to 13 residues. Germline V gene lookup returns CDR1 DFQATT and CDR2 SNEGSKA (reference sequence). CDR3 DNA: TGCAGTGCTAGATGGGGGCGCGGCAATGAGCAGTTCTTC. Protein: CSARWGRGNEQFF.

The V gene is TRBV6-5, the J gene TRBJ2-5; D is perhaps TRBD1 (6 bases). There are 14 residues in the CDR3. Germline CDR1 MNHEY, CDR2 SVGAGI. V lost 2 bases and J lost 2, with 9 bases in between. For the CDR3, the DNA is TGTGCCAGCAGTTACAGGGGGATACAAGAGACCCAGTACTTC. This translates into CASSYRGIQETQYF.

J is TRBJ2-3 and V is TRBV20-1; 12 bases line up with TRBD2. The CDR3 has 16 residues. V was pared by 6 bases and J by 10 bases, with 17 bases of the junction left unmatched. Germline lookup yields CDR1 DFQATT and CDR2 SNEGSKA (reference sequence). The CDR3 sequence is CSAFLSTSGGRGSQYF. CDR3 coding DNA: TGCAGTGCCTTTTTATCGACTAGCGGGGGCCGGGGGTCGCAGTATTTT.

This chain links TRBV20-1 with TRBJ2-5; perhaps D is TRBD1 or TRBD2 (5 bases each). The better agreement between TRBJ2-7 and the DNA end casts doubt on the J call. The CDR3 sequence is 14 residues long. Germline lookup yields CDR1 DFQATT and CDR2 SNEGSKA (reference sequence). The CDR3 reads CSARVSEGYHEQYF. CDR3 DNA sequence: TGCAGTGCTAGAGTATCAGAGGGGTACCACGAGCAGTACTTC.

The gene calls are TRBV12-3 or TRBV12-4 and TRBJ2-6; D unclear. The CDR3 is 15 amino acids. The germline V and J ends were trimmed by 4 bases and 0 bases, with 7 bases remaining between them. This chain's CDR3 is CASSYGPSGANVLTF. In nucleotides, the CDR3 is TGTGCCAGCAGTTACGGCCCCTCTGGGGCCAACGTCCTGACTTTC.

This clonotype showed up just a few times. DNA for the CDR3: TGCAGTGCTGAGGGCCACGGAATCGGGGAGCTGTTTTTT. Residues: CSAEGHGIGELFF. This chain links TRBV20-1 with TRBJ2-2; D is perhaps TRBD2 (5 bases). This CDR3 has 13 residues. Trimming shortened V by 5 bases and J by 7 bases, and 14 bases separated the two germline ends. Germline V gene sequence: CDR1 DFQATT, CDR2 SNEGSKA (reference sequence).

Only a few counts were recorded for this clonotype. The chain employs TRBV18 and TRBJ1-1; D is unclear. Between the trimmed V and J ends, which lost 1 base and 3 bases, there was a span of 6 bases. Germline CDR1 and CDR2: KGHSH and LQKENI. The CDR3 loop spans 13 amino acids. CDR3 coding DNA: TGTGCCAGCTCACCACTAGCCTACACTGAAGCTTTCTTT. Residues: CASSPLAYTEAFF.

Comments on this clonotype: Since the CDR3 does not end with the conserved phenylalanine or tryptophan, this likely comes from a read error. This chain connects TRBV3-1 to TRBJ2-7; unclear D gene. The J call may be faulty, since TRBJ2-5 better matches the DNA end. The CDR3 spans 13 residues. The germline gives CDR1 LGHDT, CDR2 YNNKEL (reference sequence). CDR3 bases: TGTGCCAGCAGCCAAGCGAGCTGGGGGACCCAGTACTCC. Protein sequence: CASSQASWGTQYS.

The chain uses TRBV20-1 and TRBJ1-1; no clear D gene. Germline V gene lookup returns CDR1 DFQATT and CDR2 SNEGSKA (reference sequence). This CDR3 comprises 13 residues. Deletions cut 3 bases from V and 5 bases from J, with 13 bases between. In DNA, the CDR3 is TGCAGTGCTAGGTACCCAGCGGGGACTGAAGCTTTCTTT. This translates into CSARYPAGTEAFF.

Points on this clonotype: A junction boundary mismatches the germline segment, possibly from a read error. The chain is built from TRBV6-1 and TRBJ2-5; 14 bases are shared with TRBD2. CDR1 and CDR2 (germline): MNHNS, SASEGT. CDR3 length equals 13 residues. The CDR3: CASSAQTSGGVNF. The CDR3 DNA sequence: TGTGCCAGCAGTGCCCAGACTAGCGGGGGGGTAAACTTC.

This clonotype has just a few counts. The V gene is TRBV20-1, the J gene TRBJ2-1; TRBD2 matches at 8 bases. The CDR3 sequence is 11 residues long. Germline trimming cut 6 bases from V and 10 bases from J; bases unmatched to any gene: 5. CDR1 DFQATT and CDR2 SNEGSKA come from the germline V gene (reference sequence). The CDR3 here is CSAFGLAEQFF. CDR3 nucleotide sequence: TGCAGTGCCTTCGGACTAGCAGAGCAGTTCTTC.

Only a few counts were recorded for this clonotype. This chain joins TRBV12-3 or TRBV12-4 and TRBJ2-5; 7 bases are a match to TRBD2. The V segment lost 0 bases and the J segment 4 bases; nucleotides outside the gene matches: 5. There are 15 residues in the CDR3. This CDR3 reads CASSLAGGIRETQYF. The DNA for the CDR3 is TGTGCCAGCAGTTTAGCGGGGGGGATCAGAGAGACCCAGTACTTC.

Concerning this clonotype: The junction and the germline gene differ at one end; a read error may be behind it. V and J are TRBV29-1 and TRBJ2-1; TRBD2 matches at 7 bases. The V gene's germline CDR1 is SQVTM and CDR2 ANQGSEA. The CDR3 sequence is 15 residues long. The CDR3 here is CSVEERGSSYNEQFF. In DNA, the CDR3 is TGCAGCGTTGAAGAGCGGGGGAGCTCCTATAATGAGCAGTTCTTC.

The V and J genes are TRBV12-3 or TRBV12-4 and TRBJ1-3; D is ambiguous. This CDR3 contains 15 residues. Deletions cut 8 bases from V and 0 bases from J, with 14 bases between. CDR3 nucleotides: TGTGCCAGCCTATCCGGGGTAGTCTCTGGAAACACCATATATTTT. This gives the protein CASLSGVVSGNTIYF.

The V and J genes are TRBV3-1 and TRBJ1-2; no reliable D call. V was cut by 0 bases and J by 5 bases, with 13 bases left in between. There are 15 residues in the CDR3. Germline V gives CDR1 LGHDT, CDR2 YNNKEL (reference sequence). In DNA form, the CDR3 reads TGTGCCAGCAGCCAAGATTACGCGGTCGAATATGGCTACACCTTC. It translates to CASSQDYAVEYGYTF.

The gene calls are TRBV7-6 and TRBJ2-7, with 11 bases matching TRBD1. The ends lost 5 bases at V and 5 bases at J; junction bases unmatched: 8. Germline values: CDR1 SGHVS, CDR2 FNYEAQ. This CDR3 contains 15 residues. The CDR3 here is CASSQGQGVGNEQYF. In DNA form, the CDR3 reads TGTGCCAGCAGCCAGGGACAGGGGGTCGGTAACGAGCAGTACTTC.

This clonotype was observed at least ten times. The chain links TRBV6-5 to TRBJ2-3, with 8 bases aligning to TRBD1. The CDR3 consists of 11 residues. Losses at the gene ends were 8 bases for V and 11 bases for J; bases not matched to a gene: 6. CDR1 and CDR2 from the germline V gene are MNHEY and SVGAGI. In nucleotides, the CDR3 is TGTGCCAGCGTAAACAGGGGGAAGCAGTATTTT. Its translation: CASVNRGKQYF.

This clonotype was seen only a few times. This chain links TRBV9 with TRBJ2-1; D is unresolved. Germline loops: CDR1 SGDLS, CDR2 YYNGEE. This CDR3 region has 14 residues. V lost 4 bases and J lost 7, with 15 bases in between. The CDR3 loop reads CASSPQVERNEQFF. The CDR3 bases are TGTGCCAGCAGCCCCCAGGTAGAAAGAAATGAGCAGTTCTTC.

The CDR3 is CAISDRSQETQYF. The DNA for the CDR3 is TGTGCCATCAGTGACAGGAGCCAAGAGACCCAGTACTTC. This chain connects TRBV10-3 to TRBJ2-5; D is unclear. Trimming pared 3 bases from V and 1 base from J, leaving 6 bases between. Germline V lookup: CDR1 ENHRY, CDR2 SYGVKD. There are 13 residues in the CDR3.

The chain is built from TRBV2 and TRBJ2-5; D gene unclear. Trimming took 5 bases from V and 4 from J, leaving 17 bases between them. The CDR3 totals 15 residues. Germline lookup yields CDR1 SNHLY and CDR2 FYNNEI. The CDR3 sequence: CASSFPGPTPETQYF. CDR3 DNA sequence: TGTGCCAGCAGTTTTCCAGGCCCCACCCCAGAGACCCAGTACTTC.

CDR3 region: CASTPETGGEKLFF. The CDR3, as DNA: TGTGCCAGCACCCCCGAGACAGGGGGTGAAAAACTGTTTTTT. The chain is built from TRBV7-8 and TRBJ1-4; 9 positions agree with TRBD1. Looked up from germline, CDR1 is SGHVS and CDR2 is FQNEAQ. Trimming took 7 bases from V and 7 from J; bases not matched to a gene: 7. The CDR3 is 14 amino acids.